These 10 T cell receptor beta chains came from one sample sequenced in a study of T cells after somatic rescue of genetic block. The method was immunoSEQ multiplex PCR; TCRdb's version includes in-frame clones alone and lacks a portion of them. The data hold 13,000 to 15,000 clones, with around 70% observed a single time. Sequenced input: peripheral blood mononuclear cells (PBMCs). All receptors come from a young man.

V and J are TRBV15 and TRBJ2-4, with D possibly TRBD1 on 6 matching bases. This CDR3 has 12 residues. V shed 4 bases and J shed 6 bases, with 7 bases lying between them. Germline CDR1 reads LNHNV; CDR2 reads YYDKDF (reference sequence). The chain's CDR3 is CATSTGVNIQYF. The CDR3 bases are TGTGCCACCAGCACAGGGGTAAACATTCAGTACTTC.

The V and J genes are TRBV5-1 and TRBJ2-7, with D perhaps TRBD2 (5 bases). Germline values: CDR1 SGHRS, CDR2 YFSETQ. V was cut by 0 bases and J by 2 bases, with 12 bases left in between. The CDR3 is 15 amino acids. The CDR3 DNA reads TGCGCCAGCAGCTTGGCGTGGAGGTTCCCCTACGAGCAGTACTTC. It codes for CASSLAWRFPYEQYF.

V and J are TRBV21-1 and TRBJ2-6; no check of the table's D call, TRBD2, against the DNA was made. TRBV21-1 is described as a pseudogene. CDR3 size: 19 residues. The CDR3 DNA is TGTGCCAGCAGCAAAGCCCTTATCCCATCCTACTCTGGGGCCAACGTCCTGACTTTC. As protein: CASSKALIPSYSGANVLTF.

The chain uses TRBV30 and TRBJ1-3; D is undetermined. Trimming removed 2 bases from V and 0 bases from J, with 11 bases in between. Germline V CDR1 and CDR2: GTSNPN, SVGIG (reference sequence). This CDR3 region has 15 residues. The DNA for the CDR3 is TGTGCCTGGAGTCCGGAGGTTTACTCTGGAAACACCATATATTTT. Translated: CAWSPEVYSGNTIYF.

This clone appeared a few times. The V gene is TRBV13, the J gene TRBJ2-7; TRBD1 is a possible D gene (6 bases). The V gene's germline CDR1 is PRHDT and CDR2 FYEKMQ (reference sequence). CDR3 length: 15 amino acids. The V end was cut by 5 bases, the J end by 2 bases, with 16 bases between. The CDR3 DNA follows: TGTGCCAGCAGCCCCCGCCGACAGGAACCCTACGAGCAGTACTTC. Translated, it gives CASSPRRQEPYEQYF.

Here the CDR3 DNA reads TGTGCCAGTAGTATTGAGACAGGAGGAGTCGAAAAACTGTTTTTT. Its translation: CASSIETGGVEKLFF. This sequence joins TRBV19 and TRBJ1-4; maybe TRBD1 (6 bases). This CDR3 spans 15 amino acids. The germline V gene encodes CDR1 LNHDA and CDR2 SQIVND (reference sequence). The V end lost 3 bases, the J end lost 8 bases, and 16 bases lay between the germline ends.

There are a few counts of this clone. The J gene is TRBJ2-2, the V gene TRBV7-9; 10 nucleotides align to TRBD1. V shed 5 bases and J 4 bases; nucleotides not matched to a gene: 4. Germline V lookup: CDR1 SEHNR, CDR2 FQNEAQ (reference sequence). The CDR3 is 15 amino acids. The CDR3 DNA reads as TGTGCCAGCAGCCTCAGGACAGGGGGCACCGGGGAGCTGTTTTTT. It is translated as CASSLRTGGTGELFF.

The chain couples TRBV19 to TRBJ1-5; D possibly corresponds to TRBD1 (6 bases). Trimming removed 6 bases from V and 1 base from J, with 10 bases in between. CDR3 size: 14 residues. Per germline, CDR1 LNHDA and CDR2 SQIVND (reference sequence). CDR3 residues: CASRQGMSNQPQHF. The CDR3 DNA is TGTGCCAGTAGGCAGGGGATGAGCAATCAGCCCCAGCATTTT.

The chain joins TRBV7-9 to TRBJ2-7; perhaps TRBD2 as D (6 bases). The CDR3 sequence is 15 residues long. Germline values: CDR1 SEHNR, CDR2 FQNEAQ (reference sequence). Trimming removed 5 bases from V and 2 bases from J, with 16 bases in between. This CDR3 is CASSQDGTPTYEQYF. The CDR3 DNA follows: TGTGCCAGCAGCCAGGACGGGACTCCAACCTACGAGCAGTACTTC.

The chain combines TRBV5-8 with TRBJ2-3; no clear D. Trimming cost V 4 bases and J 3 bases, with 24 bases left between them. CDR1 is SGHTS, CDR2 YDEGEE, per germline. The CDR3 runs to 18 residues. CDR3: CASSRSFLWALGTDTQYF. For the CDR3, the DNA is TGTGCCAGCAGCCGATCCTTCCTTTGGGCTCTAGGAACAGATACGCAGTATTTT.